Listed here are 4 T cell receptor beta chains from one sample, sequenced in a study of OX40 agonist ivuxolimab in advanced cancers. Assay used: immunoSEQ multiplex PCR; TCRdb lists only in-frame clones, some missing. The sample records about 64,000 clones, roughly 82% being singletons. The source was CD4+ or CD8+ T cells sorted from blood, collected in a trial of the OX40 agonist ivuxolimab. The receptors shown here come from an adult with an advanced solid tumor such as melanoma, head and neck, liver or kidney cancer.

Remarks on this clone: The same CDR3 also results from other DNA sequences found in this sample. The chain is built from TRBV6-6 and TRBJ1-1; no firm D call. CDR3 length: 11 residues. Trimming removed 3 bases at V and 8 bases at J, with 7 bases between. Germline CDR1 and CDR2: MNHNY and SVGAGI (reference sequence). CDR3 region: CASSYAGEAFF. CDR3 nucleotide sequence: TGTGCCAGCAGTTATGCGGGGGAAGCTTTCTTT.

This chain uses TRBV5-1 with TRBJ1-1; 9 positions match TRBD1. The CDR3 contains 15 residues. The trim removed 1 base at V and 4 bases at J, leaving 5 bases unmatched. CDR1 SGHRS and CDR2 YFSETQ come from the germline V gene. The CDR3: CASSLTGGQSTEAFF. CDR3 DNA: TGCGCCAGCAGCTTGACAGGGGGCCAGAGCACTGAAGCTTTCTTT.

The V gene is TRBV18, the J gene TRBJ1-1; tentatively, D is TRBD1 (5 bases). Germline lookup yields CDR1 KGHSH and CDR2 LQKENI. The germline V and J ends were trimmed by 0 bases and 0 bases, with 8 bases remaining between them. This CDR3 contains 15 residues. Here the CDR3 reads CASSPPSGVNTEAFF. The CDR3 region has the DNA TGTGCCAGCTCACCACCATCGGGGGTGAACACTGAAGCTTTCTTT.

The chain joins TRBV6-5 to TRBJ2-6; the D is unclear. Germline CDR1 and CDR2: MNHEY and SVGAGI. The CDR3 totals 14 residues. The V end lost 6 bases, the J end lost 2 bases, and 8 bases lay between the germline ends. The CDR3, as DNA: TGTGCCAGCAGCCCCCGGCCTGGGGCCAACGTCCTGACTTTC. This gives the protein CASSPRPGANVLTF.